Listed below are T cell receptor beta chains from one sample, sequenced in a study of identical twins. A single record per CDR3 protein comes from TCRdb applying MiXCR to the 5' RACE reads. The repertoire holds 450,000 or so distinct CDR3 sequences, with 14% as singletons. This same sample was also part of a study on yellow fever vaccine responses in identical twins.

The specimen was CD4+ T cells sorted from blood. The source is a woman aged 18 to 35 in good health. Each CDR3 is given with its conserved first and last residue. D genes are given only for firm matches. The size field is filled for only some rows; it gives once, few, many or a size class.

D,size,V,J,DNA,CDR3
.,.,TRBV12-3/TRBV12-4,TRBJ2-5,TGTGCCAGCAGTTTAGCGTCAGGGGGACTGAAGCAAGAGACCCAGTACTTC,CASSLASGGLKQETQYF
.,.,TRBV15,TRBJ2-1,TGTGCCACCAGCGGGGCTCGGAAGTACTCCTACAATGAGCAGTTCTTC,CATSGARKYSYNEQFF
.,.,TRBV29-1,TRBJ2-2,TGCAGCGTTGGTACAGTCTACACCGGGGAGCTGTTTTTT,CSVGTVYTGELFF
.,few,TRBV20-1,TRBJ2-5,TGCAGTGAACGGAACAGGGAAGAGACCCAGTACTTC,CSERNREETQYF
.,few,TRBV2,TRBJ1-4,TGTGCCAGCAGTGAGAGGAGGACAGTGGAAAAACTGTTTTTT,CASSERRTVEKLFF
TRBD2,.,TRBV4-3,TRBJ2-2,TGCGCCAGCAGCCAAGAGTTTAGCGGGAGTTACGGGGAGCTGTTTTTT,CASSQEFSGSYGELFF
.,.,TRBV6-2/TRBV6-3,TRBJ1-5,TGTGCCAGTCATGAGGCTAATCAGCCCCAGCATTTT,CASHEANQPQHF
.,few,TRBV7-3,TRBJ2-5,TGTGCCAGCAGCTTAGGGATCTCAGAGACCCAGTACTTC,CASSLGISETQYF
.,.,TRBV10-3,TRBJ2-7,TGTGCCATCAGCACTACAGGGTCGGACGAGCAGTACTTC,CAISTTGSDEQYF
.,many,TRBV11-2,TRBJ1-6,TGTGCCAGCAGCTTAGTTAATTCACCCCTCCACTTT,CASSLVNSPLHF
.,few,TRBV29-1,TRBJ2-7,TGCAGCGTTGCACAGGGCGGGTACGAGCAGTACTTC,CSVAQGGYEQYF
.,many,TRBV4-2,TRBJ1-5,TGTGCCAGCAGCCAGACCCGAGCTGCGGGTCAGCCCCAGCATTTT,CASSQTRAAGQPQHF
.,many,TRBV4-2,TRBJ1-1,TGTGCCAGCAGCTCTCCCCCGGCAGCCACTGAAGCTTTCTTT,CASSSPPAATEAFF
.,.,TRBV5-1,TRBJ2-1,TGCGCCAGCAGCTTGGGGACCGATCTCAGGAATGAGCAGTTCTTC,CASSLGTDLRNEQFF
TRBD2,.,TRBV5-1,TRBJ2-7,TGCGCCAGCAGCTTGGCCAAACTAGCGGGAAACGAGCAGTACTTC,CASSLAKLAGNEQYF
.,.,TRBV6-5,TRBJ2-2,TGTGCCAGCAGTTACTCAAGATTCAGGGGTGGCGGGGAGCTGTTTTTT,CASSYSRFRGGGELFF